This T cell receptor (beta chain) was sequenced during a study of blood T cell repertoires in COVID-19. Study details: Samples of COVID-19 (acute and convalescent) were obtained from the United States, Italy and Spain. The cDNA or gDNA used as material had been derived from T cells, B-cell-depleted T cells, or PBMCs.

In the authors' methods: Estimation of nucleated cell counts relied on the amplification of reference gene primers. Assay: immunoSEQ multiplex PCR; the TCRdb copy retains only in-frame clones and omits some. The D gene and trimming were derived from the DNA, and the V and J assignments and clone size from that table. Here the sample spans about 210,000 clones, about 91% being singletons. Germline trimming cut 6 bases from V and 2 bases from J; bases unmatched to any gene: 4. The CDR3 is made up of 13 amino acids. Germline lookup yields CDR1 KGHSH and CDR2 LQKENI. Material for sequencing was peripheral blood. The TCR originated in a man aged 25-45 years with acute or convalescent COVID-19. The chain couples TRBV18 to TRBJ2-7, with 7 bases identical to TRBD2. CDR3 sequence reads: CASSYGTTYEQYF. DNA of the CDR3: TGTGCCAGCTCGTACGGGACTACCTACGAGCAGTACTTC.